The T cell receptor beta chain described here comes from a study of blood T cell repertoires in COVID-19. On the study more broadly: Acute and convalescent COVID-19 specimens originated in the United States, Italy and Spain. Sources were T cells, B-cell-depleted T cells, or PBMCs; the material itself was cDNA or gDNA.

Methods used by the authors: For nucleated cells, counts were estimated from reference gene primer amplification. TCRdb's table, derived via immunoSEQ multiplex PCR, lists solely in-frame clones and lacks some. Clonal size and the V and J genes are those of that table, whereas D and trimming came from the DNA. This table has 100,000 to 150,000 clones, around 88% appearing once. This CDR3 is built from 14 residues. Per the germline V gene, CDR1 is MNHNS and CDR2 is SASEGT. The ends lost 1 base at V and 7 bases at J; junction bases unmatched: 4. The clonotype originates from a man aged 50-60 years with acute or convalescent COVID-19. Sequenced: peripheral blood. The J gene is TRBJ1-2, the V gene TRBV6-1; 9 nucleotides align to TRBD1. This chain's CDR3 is CASSEETGGGGYTF. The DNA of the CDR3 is TGTGCCAGCAGTGAAGAAACAGGGGGCGGTGGCTACACCTTC.